This T cell receptor beta chain stems from a study of regulatory T cells in long-lasting Graves disease. Study findings and constraints: TCR diversity was lower in persistent Graves' patients than in newly diagnosed ones. Newly diagnosed disease favored TRBV20-1 and TRBJ2-1 over persistent disease.

Library construction for TCR beta used iRepertoire HTBI primers and Arm-PCR of CDR3 regions. TCRdb processed the multiplex PCR reads anew with MiXCR; each CDR3 protein has one entry. The sample carries roughly 360,000 distinct CDR3 sequences, roughly 24% recorded once. Details on this clonotype: The antigen remains undetermined.

The time point here: persistent/refractory GD, antithyroid drugs over 5 years with positive TRAb. RNA from PBMCs was the source of the TCR library. This CDR3 comprises 14 residues. Trimming left V 5 bases short and J 3 bases short, with 14 bases between. The clonotype comes from a woman between 35 and 50 years old with Graves disease. The sample here was peripheral blood mononuclear cells (PBMCs), taken when the disease was refractory, from a patient treated with antithyroid drugs. The rearrangement joins TRBV12-3 or TRBV12-4 to TRBJ2-7; D possibly uses TRBD1 or TRBD2 (6 bases each). CDR3 DNA sequence: TGTGCCAGCAGTACCCCGGGGGCTGGCTACGAGCAGTACTTC. This gives the protein CASSTPGAGYEQYF.